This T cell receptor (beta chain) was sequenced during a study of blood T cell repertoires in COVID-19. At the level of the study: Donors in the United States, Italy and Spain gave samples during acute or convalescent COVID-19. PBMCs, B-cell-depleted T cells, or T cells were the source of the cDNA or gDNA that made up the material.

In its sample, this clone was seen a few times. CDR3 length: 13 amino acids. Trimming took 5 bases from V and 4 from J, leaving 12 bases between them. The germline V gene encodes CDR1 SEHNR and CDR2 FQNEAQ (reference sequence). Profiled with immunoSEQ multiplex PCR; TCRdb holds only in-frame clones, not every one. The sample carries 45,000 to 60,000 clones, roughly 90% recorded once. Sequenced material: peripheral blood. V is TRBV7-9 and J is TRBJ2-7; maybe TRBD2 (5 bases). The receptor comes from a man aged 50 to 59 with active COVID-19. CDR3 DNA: TGTGCCAGCAGCCGAACTGACTATTACGAGCAGTACGTC. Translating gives CASSRTDYYEQYV.